The 9 T cell receptor beta chains below all came from one sample that was sequenced in a study of cytomegalovirus exposure and HLA in healthy donors. Use of 60 Vbeta and 13 Jbeta primers characterized the PCR. Libraries were prepared by immunoSEQ multiplex PCR; TCRdb keeps only in-frame clonotypes and omits some of them. Among approximately 190,000 clones listed, approximately 81% were seen once. Sequenced material: PBMCs. The source of these receptors is a boy aged 10-17 years in good health and CMV-seronegative.

J is TRBJ2-7 and V is TRBV7-6; 8 bases align to TRBD2. The CDR3 contains 17 residues. The trim removed 5 bases at V and 0 bases at J, leaving 12 bases unmatched. Per the germline V gene, CDR1 is SGHVS and CDR2 is FNYEAQ. CDR3 amino acids: CASSPGRSGGSSYEQYF. The CDR3, as DNA: TGTGCCAGCAGCCCAGGCAGGAGCGGGGGTAGCTCCTACGAGCAGTACTTC.

V is TRBV6-5 and J is TRBJ2-1, with 10 nucleotides matching TRBD2. This CDR3 has 15 amino acids. V was clipped by 6 bases and J by 8 bases; unmatched bases: 10. Germline V gene lookup returns CDR1 MNHEY and CDR2 SVGAGI. CDR3 sequence: CASRTSGLARDEQFF. Here the CDR3 DNA reads TGTGCCAGCAGGACTTCGGGACTAGCGCGGGATGAGCAGTTCTTC.

In this sample, this clone turned up a few times. The chain couples TRBV7-9 to TRBJ2-7, with no clear D. The CDR3 covers 13 residues. Trimming removed 5 bases at V and 6 bases at J, with 14 bases between. Germline lookup yields CDR1 SEHNR and CDR2 FQNEAQ (reference sequence). The CDR3 sequence is CASSLPTAREQYF. CDR3 coding DNA: TGTGCCAGCAGCCTTCCAACAGCTCGCGAGCAGTACTTC.

This chain connects TRBV30 to TRBJ1-6, with D possibly being TRBD1 (6 bases). The CDR3 covers 14 residues. Germline lookup yields CDR1 GTSNPN and CDR2 SVGIG (reference sequence). The V end was cut by 5 bases, the J end by 10 bases, with 18 bases between. The CDR3 region is CAWSLQGYYSPLHF. CDR3 sequence (DNA): TGTGCCTGGTCACTTCAGGGGTATTACTCACCCCTCCACTTT.

The chain recombines TRBV29-1 with TRBJ2-7, with TRBD1 identical over 7 bases. There are 15 residues in the CDR3. In germline, CDR1 is SQVTM, CDR2 ANQGSEA. Germline trimming cut 0 bases from V and 2 bases from J; bases unmatched to any gene: 7. The CDR3: CSVEEGNRGTYEQYF. As DNA, the CDR3 is TGCAGCGTTGAAGAGGGGAACAGGGGCACCTACGAGCAGTACTTC.

The J gene is TRBJ2-7, the V gene TRBV27, with 7 bases fitting TRBD2. Germline CDR1 reads MNHEY; CDR2 reads SMNVEV (reference sequence). This CDR3 is built from 15 residues. V lost 7 bases, J lost 5 bases, and 14 bases stayed unmatched. This chain's CDR3 is CASTPSAGAAHEQYF. The CDR3 DNA is TGTGCCAGCACCCCCTCCGCGGGAGCTGCCCACGAGCAGTACTTC.

This chain links TRBV29-1 with TRBJ2-7, with 7 bases that match TRBD1. The V segment lost 5 bases and the J segment 3 bases; nucleotides outside the gene matches: 4. This CDR3 has 12 residues. In germline, CDR1 is SQVTM, CDR2 ANQGSEA. CDR3 DNA sequence: TGCAGCGTTAGGGACAGCCTCTACGAGCAGTACTTC. Amino acid sequence: CSVRDSLYEQYF.

The genes are TRBV5-6 and TRBJ2-7; a possible D gene is TRBD2 (5 bases). V was clipped by 2 bases and J by 4 bases, with 16 bases between them. Germline V CDR1 and CDR2: SGHDT, YYEEEE. The CDR3 sequence is 15 residues long. DNA of the CDR3: TGTGCCAGCAGCTTCCGCGGACTCAACGGGTACGAGCAGTACTTC. It translates to CASSFRGLNGYEQYF.

J is TRBJ1-2 and V is TRBV7-9, with D tentatively TRBD1 (5 bases). The CDR3 is made up of 15 amino acids. Looked up from germline, CDR1 is SEHNR and CDR2 is FQNEAQ (reference sequence). The germline V and J ends were trimmed by 1 base and 0 bases, with 9 bases remaining between them. CDR3 sequence: CASSLGGATNYGYTF. Written as DNA, the CDR3 is TGTGCCAGCAGCTTAGGTGGGGCGACTAACTATGGCTACACCTTC.